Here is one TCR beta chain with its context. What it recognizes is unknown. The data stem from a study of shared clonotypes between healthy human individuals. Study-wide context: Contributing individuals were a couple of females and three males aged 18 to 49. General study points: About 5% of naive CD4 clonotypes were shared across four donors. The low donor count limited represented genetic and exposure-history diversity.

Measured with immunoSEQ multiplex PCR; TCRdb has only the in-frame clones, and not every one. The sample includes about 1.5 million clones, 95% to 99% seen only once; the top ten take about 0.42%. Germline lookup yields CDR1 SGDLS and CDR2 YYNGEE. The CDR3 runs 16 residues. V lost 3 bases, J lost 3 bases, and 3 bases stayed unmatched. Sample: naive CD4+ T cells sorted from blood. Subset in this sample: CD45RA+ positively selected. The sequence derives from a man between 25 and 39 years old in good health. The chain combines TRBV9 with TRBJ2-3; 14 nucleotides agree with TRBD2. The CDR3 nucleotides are TGTGCCAGCAGCGACCGACTAGCGGGAGGGACAGATACGCAGTATTTT. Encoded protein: CASSDRLAGGTDTQYF.